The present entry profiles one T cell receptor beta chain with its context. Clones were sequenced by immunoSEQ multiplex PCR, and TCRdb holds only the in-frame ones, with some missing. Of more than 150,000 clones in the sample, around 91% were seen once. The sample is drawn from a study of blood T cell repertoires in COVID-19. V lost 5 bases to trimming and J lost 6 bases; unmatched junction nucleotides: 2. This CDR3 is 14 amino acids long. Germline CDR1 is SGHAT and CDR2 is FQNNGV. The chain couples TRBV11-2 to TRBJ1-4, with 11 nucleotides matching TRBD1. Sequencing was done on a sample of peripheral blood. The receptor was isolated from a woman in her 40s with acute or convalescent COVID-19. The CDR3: CASSRTGGHEKLFF. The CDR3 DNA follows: TGTGCCAGCAGCCGGACAGGGGGCCATGAAAAACTGTTTTTT.